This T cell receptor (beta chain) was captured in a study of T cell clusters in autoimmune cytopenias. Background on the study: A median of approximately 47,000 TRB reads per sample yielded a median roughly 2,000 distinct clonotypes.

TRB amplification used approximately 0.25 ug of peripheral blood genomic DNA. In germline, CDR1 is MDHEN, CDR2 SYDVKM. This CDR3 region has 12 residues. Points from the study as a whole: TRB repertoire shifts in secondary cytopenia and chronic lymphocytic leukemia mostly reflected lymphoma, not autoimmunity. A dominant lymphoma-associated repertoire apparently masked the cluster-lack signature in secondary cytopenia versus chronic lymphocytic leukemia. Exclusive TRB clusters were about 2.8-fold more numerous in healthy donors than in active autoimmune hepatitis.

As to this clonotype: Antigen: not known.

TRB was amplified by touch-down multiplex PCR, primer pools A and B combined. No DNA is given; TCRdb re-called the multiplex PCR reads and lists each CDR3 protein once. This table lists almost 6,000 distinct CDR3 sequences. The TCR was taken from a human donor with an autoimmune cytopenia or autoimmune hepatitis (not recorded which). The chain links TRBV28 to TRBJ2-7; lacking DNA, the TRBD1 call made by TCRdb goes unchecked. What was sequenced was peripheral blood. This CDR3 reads CASSLPGTNQYF.